What follows describes a single T cell receptor (beta chain). Its matching antigen is unknown. A read error may account for a junction end that differs from germline. The entry originates in a study of blood T cells in healthy people across ages. About the research overall: About one barcoded beta molecule per two T cells came from capture by template switching.

General study results and limits: Across the age range, TCR beta diversity per million T cells fell in a roughly linear way.

Germline CDR1 is SGDLS and CDR2 is YYNGEE. The CDR3 extends over 13 amino acids. With a J-beta primer mix and a sample-barcoded 5' primer, a second PCR ran about 7 to 12 cycles. Template switching added a 12-random-nucleotide identifier to every cDNA molecule. TCRdb recomputed calls from the 5' RACE reads with MiXCR, one row per CDR3 protein. The profile shows around 800,000 distinct CDR3 sequences, 20% to 30% of them singletons. These same data were also listed under a study on T cells of mothers and their children. That paper states: For related and unrelated pairs alike, thymic selection shapes TCR recombination output similarly.

This sequence joins TRBV9 and TRBJ2-5; D remains ambiguous. The sample was blood. This TCR was recovered from a boy aged 10-17 years in good health. Here the CDR3 reads CASSVAQNYEQCF. CDR3 DNA: TGTGCCAGCAGCGTAGCCCAAAACTACGAGCAGTGCTTC.